This T cell receptor beta chain comes out of a study of T-cell memory formation after mild COVID-19. For the study at large: The two donors had largely donor-specific TCR clusters.

Study-wide findings and caveats: In second-wave clones peaking day 37, SARS-CoV-2 specificity remained unconfirmed. Clones that contracted from day 15 to 85 had balanced CD4/CD8; later expanders were CD4+ biased.

Germline V gives CDR1 KGHDR, CDR2 SFDVKD. The V gene lost 1 base and the J gene lost 1 base, with 17 bases spanning the gap. CDR3 length: 18 amino acids. This clonotype was picked up a small number of times. Its specificity is not known. TCR alpha and TCR beta cDNA libraries carrying sample barcodes and UMIs were produced by 5'RACE using constant-segment primers. Each CDR3 protein is one row after TCRdb ran MiXCR on the 5' RACE reads. The table lists some 300,000 distinct CDR3 sequences, around 20% of them singletons. The rearrangement uses TRBV24-1 and TRBJ2-3; TRBD2 might be the D (5 bases). This sequence was found in a man in his late teens or twenties who had mild COVID-19 (a few samples of this study predate the infection). Cell type and time point are not known. The specimen sequenced was PBMCs or a T cell subset sorted from them (not recorded which). The CDR3 coding sequence is TGTGCCACCAGTGATTTCCATTCCGGGGATGGTGGCACAGATACGCAGTATTTT. This codes for CATSDFHSGDGGTDTQYF.